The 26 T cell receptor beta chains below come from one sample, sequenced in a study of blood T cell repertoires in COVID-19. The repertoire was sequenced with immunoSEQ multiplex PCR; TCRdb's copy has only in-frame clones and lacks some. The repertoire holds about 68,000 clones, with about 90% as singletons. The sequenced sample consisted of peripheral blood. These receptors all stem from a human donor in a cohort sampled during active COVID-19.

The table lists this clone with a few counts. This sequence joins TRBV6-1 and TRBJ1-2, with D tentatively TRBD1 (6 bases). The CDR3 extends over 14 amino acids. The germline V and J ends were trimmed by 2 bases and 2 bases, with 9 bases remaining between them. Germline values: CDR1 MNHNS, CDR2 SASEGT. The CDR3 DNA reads TGTGCCAGCAGTGAAACCACAGGGAACTATGGCTACACCTTC. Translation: CASSETTGNYGYTF.

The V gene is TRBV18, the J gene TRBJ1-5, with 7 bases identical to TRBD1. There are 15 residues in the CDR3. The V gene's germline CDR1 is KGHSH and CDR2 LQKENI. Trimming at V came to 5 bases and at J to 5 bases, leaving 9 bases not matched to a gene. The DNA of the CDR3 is TGTGCCAGCTCAGACCCCCGACAGGGCGATCAGCCCCAGCATTTT. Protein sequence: CASSDPRQGDQPQHF.

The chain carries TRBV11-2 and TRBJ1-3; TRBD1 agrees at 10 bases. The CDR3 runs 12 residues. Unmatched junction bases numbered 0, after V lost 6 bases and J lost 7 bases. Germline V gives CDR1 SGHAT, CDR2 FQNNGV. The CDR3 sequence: CASRGQGNTIYF. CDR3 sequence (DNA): TGTGCCAGCAGGGGACAGGGGAACACCATATATTTT.

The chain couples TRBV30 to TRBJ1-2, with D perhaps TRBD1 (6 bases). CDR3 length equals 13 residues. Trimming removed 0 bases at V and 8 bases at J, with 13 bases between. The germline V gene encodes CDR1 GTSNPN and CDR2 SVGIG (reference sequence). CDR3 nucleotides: TGTGCCTGGAGTGTTTTGGCAGGGGACGGCTACACCTTC. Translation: CAWSVLAGDGYTF.

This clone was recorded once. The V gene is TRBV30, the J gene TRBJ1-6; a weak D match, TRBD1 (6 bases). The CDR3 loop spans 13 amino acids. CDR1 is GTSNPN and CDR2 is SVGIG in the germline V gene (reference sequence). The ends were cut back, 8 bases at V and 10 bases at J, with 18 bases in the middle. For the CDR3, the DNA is TGTGCCCGTCGTACAGGGTATGGCTCACCCCTCCACTTT. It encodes CARRTGYGSPLHF.

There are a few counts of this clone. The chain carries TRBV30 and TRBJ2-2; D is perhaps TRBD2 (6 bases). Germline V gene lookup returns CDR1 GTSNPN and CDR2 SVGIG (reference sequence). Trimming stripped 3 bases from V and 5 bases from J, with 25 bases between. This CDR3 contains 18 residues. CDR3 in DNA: TGTGCCTGGAGAGCTACGGATTCTTTAGGCGGGATAACCGGGGAGCTGTTTTTT. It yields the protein CAWRATDSLGGITGELFF.

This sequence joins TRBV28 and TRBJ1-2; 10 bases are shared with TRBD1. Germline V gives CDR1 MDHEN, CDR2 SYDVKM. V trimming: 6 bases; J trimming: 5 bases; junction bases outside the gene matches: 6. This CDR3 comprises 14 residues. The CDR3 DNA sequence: TGTGCCAGCAGACCCCCGGGACAGGGGTATGGCTACACCTTC. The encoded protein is CASRPPGQGYGYTF.

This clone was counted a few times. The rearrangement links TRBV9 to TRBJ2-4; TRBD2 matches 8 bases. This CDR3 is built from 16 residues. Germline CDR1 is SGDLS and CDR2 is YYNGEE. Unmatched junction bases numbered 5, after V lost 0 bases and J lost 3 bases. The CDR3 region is CASSVAAGLGKNIQYF. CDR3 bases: TGTGCCAGCAGCGTAGCGGCGGGACTAGGCAAAAACATTCAGTACTTC.

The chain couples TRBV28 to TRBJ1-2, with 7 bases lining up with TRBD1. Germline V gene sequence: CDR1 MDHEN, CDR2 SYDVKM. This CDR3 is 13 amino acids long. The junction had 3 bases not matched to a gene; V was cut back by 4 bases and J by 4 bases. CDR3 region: CASSSGQFYGYTF. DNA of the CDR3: TGTGCCAGCAGTTCGGGACAGTTCTATGGCTACACCTTC.

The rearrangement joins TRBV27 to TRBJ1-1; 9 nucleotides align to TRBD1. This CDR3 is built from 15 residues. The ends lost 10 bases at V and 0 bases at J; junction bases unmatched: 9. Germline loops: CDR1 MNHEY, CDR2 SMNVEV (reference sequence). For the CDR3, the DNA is TGTGCCACCCTACGACAGGGGGTTATGAACACTGAAGCTTTCTTT. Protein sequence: CATLRQGVMNTEAFF.

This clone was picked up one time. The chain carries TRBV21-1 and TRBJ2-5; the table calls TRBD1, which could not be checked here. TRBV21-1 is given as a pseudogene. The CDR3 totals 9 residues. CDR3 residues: CASAGTQYF. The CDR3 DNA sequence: TGTGCCAGCGCAGGGACCCAGTACTTC.

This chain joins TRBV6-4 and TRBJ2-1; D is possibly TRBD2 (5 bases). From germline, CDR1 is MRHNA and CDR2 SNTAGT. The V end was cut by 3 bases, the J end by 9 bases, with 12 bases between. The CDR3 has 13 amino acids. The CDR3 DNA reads TGTGCCAGCAGTGAGGGTAGCGCAGGTGAGCAGTTCTTC. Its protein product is CASSEGSAGEQFF.

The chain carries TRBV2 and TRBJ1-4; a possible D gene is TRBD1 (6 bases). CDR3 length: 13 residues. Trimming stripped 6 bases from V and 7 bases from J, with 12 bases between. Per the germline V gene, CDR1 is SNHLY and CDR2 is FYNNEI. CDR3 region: CASRMEGGEKLFF. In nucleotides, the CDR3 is TGTGCCAGCAGAATGGAAGGGGGTGAAAAACTGTTTTTT.

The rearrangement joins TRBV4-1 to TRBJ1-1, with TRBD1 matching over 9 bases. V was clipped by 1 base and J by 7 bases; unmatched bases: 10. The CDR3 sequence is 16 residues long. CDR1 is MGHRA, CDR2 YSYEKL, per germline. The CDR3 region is CASSQVGTGGLNEAFF. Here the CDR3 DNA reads TGCGCCAGCAGCCAAGTCGGTACAGGGGGCTTAAATGAAGCTTTCTTT.

As DNA, the CDR3 is TGTGCCAGCACCTATGTGGGCCCTCAGCCCCAGCATTTT. Encoded protein: CASTYVGPQPQHF. The V and J genes are TRBV12-3 or TRBV12-4 and TRBJ1-5; D gene uncertain. CDR3 size: 13 residues. V lost 7 bases and J 6 bases, leaving 13 bases between the germline ends.

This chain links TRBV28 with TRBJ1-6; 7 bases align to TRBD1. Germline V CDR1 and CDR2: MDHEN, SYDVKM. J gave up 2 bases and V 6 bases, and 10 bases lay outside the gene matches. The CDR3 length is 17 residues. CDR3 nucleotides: TGTGCCAGCAGGCCCACAGGGGCTACGGCCTATAATTCACCCCTCCACTTT. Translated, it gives CASRPTGATAYNSPLHF.

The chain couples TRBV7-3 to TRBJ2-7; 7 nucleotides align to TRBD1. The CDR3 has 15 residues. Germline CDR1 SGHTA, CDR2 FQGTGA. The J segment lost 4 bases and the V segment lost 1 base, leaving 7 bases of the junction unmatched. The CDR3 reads CASSLSSGQAYEQYF. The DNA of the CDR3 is TGTGCCAGCAGCTTAAGCTCTGGACAGGCTTACGAGCAGTACTTC.

The CDR3 reads CASSLQLPDTQYF. The CDR3 coding sequence is TGTGCCAGCAGTCTCCAACTCCCCGATACGCAGTATTTT. The V call is TRBV3-1 (or the pseudogene TRBV3-2), the J call TRBJ2-3; D call uncertain. The CDR3 runs 13 residues. Trimming cost V 6 bases and J 6 bases, with 13 bases left between them. Germline-derived CDR1 and CDR2 are LGHDT and YNNKEL (reference sequence).

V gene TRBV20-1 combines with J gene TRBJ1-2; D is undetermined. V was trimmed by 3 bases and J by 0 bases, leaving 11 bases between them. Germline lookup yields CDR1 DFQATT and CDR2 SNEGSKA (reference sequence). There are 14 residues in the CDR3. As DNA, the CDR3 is TGCAGTGCTAGTCGCCATGGCTCTAACTATGGCTACACCTTC. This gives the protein CSASRHGSNYGYTF.

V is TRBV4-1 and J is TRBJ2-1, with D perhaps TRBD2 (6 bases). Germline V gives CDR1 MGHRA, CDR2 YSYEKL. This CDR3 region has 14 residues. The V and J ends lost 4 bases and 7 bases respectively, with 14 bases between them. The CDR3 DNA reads TGCGCCAGCAGCCTCGGGCCCGGGAGTAATGAGCAGTTCTTC. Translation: CASSLGPGSNEQFF.

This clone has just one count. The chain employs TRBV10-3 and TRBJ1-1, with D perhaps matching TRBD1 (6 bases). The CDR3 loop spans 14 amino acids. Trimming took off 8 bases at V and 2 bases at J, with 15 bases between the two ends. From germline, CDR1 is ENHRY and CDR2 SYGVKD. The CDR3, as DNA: TGTGCCATCGCAAAGCAGGGGCTCAACACTGAAGCTTTCTTT. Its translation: CAIAKQGLNTEAFF.

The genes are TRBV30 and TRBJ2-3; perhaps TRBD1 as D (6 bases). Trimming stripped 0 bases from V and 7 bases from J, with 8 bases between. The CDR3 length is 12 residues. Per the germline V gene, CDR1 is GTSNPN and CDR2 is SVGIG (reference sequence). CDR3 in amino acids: CAWSVQGNTQYF. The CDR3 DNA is TGTGCCTGGAGTGTTCAGGGGAATACGCAGTATTTT.

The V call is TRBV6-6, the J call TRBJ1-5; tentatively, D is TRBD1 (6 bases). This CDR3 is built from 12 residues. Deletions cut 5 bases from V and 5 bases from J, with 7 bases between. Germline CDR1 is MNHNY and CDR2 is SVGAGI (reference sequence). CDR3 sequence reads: CASSRQDQPQHF. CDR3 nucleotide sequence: TGTGCCAGCAGTCGACAGGATCAGCCCCAGCATTTT.

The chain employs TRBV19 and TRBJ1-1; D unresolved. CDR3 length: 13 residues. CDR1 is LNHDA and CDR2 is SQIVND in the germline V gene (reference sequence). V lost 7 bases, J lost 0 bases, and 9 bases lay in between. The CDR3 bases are TGTGCCAGTATGGCTCAGATGAACACTGAAGCTTTCTTT. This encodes CASMAQMNTEAFF.

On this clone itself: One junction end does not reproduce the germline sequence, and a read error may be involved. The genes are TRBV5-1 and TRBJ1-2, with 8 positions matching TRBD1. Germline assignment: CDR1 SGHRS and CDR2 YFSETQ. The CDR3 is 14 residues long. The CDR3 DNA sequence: TGCGCCAGCAGCACCGATCCGGGACAGGCTTTACTTTTCTTC. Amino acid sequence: CASSTDPGQALLFF.

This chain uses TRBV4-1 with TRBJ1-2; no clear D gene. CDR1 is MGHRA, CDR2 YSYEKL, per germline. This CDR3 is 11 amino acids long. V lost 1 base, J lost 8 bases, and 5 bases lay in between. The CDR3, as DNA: TGCGCCAGCAGCCAAGGGCACGGCTACACCTTC. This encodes CASSQGHGYTF.